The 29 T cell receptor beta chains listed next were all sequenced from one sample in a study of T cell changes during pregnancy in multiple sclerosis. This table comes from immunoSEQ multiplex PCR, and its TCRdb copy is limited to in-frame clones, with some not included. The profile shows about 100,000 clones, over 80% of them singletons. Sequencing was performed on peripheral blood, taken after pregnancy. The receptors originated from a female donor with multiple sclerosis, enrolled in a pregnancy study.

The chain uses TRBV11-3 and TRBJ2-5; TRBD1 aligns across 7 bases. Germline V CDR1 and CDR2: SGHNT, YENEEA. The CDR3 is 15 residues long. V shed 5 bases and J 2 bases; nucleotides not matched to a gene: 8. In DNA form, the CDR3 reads TGTGCCAGCAGCCCAGGGGACAGTGGGCAAGAGACCCAGTACTTC. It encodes CASSPGDSGQETQYF.

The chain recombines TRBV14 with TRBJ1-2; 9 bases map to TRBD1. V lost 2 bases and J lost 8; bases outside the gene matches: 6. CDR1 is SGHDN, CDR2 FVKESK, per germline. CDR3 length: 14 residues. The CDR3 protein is CASSQQTGGGGYTF. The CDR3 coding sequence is TGTGCCAGCAGCCAACAAACAGGGGGCGGAGGCTACACCTTC.

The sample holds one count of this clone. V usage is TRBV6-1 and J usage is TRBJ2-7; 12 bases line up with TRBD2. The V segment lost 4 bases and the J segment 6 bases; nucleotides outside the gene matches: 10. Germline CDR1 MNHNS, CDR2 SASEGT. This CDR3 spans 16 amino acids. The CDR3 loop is CASSATSGRSPREQYF. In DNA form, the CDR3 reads TGTGCCAGCAGTGCCACTAGCGGGAGGTCTCCTCGCGAGCAGTACTTC.

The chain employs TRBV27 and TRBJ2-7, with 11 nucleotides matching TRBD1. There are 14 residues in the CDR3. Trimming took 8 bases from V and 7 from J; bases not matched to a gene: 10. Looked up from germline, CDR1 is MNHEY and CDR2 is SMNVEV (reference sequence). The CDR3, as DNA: TGTGCCAGCTCGTACGGACAGGGGGCGGGTGAGCAGTACTTC. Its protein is CASSYGQGAGEQYF.

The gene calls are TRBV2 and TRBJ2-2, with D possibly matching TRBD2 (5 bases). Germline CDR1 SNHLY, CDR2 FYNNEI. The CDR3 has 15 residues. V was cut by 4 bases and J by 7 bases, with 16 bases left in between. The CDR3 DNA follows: TGTGCCAGCAGTGCGACGCCTGGGAGAGTCGGGGAGCTGTTTTTT. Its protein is CASSATPGRVGELFF.

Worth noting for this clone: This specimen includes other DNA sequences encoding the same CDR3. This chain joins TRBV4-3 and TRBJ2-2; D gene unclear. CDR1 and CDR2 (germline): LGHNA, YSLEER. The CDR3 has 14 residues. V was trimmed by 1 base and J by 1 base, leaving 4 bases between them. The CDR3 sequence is CASSQGRNTGELFF. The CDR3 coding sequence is TGCGCCAGCAGCCAAGGGAGGAACACCGGGGAGCTGTTTTTT.

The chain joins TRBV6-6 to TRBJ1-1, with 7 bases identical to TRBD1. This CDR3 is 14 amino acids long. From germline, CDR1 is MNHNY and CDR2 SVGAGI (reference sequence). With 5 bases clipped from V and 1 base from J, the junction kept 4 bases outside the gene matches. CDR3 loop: CASSRTGKNTEAFF. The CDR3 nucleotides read TGTGCCAGCAGTCGGACAGGCAAGAACACTGAAGCTTTCTTT.

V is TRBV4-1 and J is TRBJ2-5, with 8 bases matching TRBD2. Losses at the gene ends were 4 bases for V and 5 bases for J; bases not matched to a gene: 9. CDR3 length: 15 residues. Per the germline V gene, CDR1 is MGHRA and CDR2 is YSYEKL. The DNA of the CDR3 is TGCGCCAGCAGCCGAGTAGCGGGACCCTTGGAGACCCAGTACTTC. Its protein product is CASSRVAGPLETQYF.

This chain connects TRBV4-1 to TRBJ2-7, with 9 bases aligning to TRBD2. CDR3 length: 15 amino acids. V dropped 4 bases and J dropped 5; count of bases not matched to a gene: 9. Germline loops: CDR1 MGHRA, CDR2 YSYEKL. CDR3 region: CASSPVVAGVNEQYF. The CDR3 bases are TGCGCCAGCAGCCCCGTGGTAGCGGGAGTCAACGAGCAGTACTTC.

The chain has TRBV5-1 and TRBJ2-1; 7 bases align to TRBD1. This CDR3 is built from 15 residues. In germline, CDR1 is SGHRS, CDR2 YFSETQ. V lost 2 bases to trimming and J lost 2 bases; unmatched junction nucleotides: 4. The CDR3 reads CASSLRGPPYNEQFF. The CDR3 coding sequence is TGCGCCAGCAGCTTAAGGGGGCCGCCCTACAATGAGCAGTTCTTC. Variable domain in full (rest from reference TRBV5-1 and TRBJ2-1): KAGVTQTPRYLIKTRGQQVTLSCSPISGHRSVSWYQQTPGQGLQFLFEYFSETQRNKGNFPGRFSGRQFSNSRSEMNVSTLELGDSALYLCASSLRGPPYNEQFFGPGTRLTVL.

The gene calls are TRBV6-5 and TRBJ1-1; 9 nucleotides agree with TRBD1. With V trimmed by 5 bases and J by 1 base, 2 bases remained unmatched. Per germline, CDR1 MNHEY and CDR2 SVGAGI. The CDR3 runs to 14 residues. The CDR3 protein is CASSTGGTNTEAFF. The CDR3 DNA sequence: TGTGCCAGCAGTACAGGGGGCACGAACACTGAAGCTTTCTTT.

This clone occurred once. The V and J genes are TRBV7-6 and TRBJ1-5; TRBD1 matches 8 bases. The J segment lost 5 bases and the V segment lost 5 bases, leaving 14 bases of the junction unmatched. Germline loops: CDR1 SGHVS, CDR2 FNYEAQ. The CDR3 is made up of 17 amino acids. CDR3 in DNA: TGTGCCAGCAGCCCCCGGTGGTCAGGGGGCCTAGATCAGCCCCAGCATTTT. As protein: CASSPRWSGGLDQPQHF.

CDR3 DNA: TGTGCCAGCAGCCCTAGGGGGCAGGCAGATACGCAGTATTTT. This gives the protein CASSPRGQADTQYF. This chain joins TRBV6-5 and TRBJ2-3, with 7 bases aligning to TRBD1. The V gene end was trimmed by 6 bases and the J gene end by 4 bases; junction bases not matched to a gene: 7. The length of the CDR3 is 14 residues. Looked up from germline, CDR1 is MNHEY and CDR2 is SVGAGI.

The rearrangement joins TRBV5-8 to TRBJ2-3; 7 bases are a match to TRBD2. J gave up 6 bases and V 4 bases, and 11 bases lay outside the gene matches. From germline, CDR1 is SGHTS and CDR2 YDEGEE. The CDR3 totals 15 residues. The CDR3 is CASSRTSGPPDTQYF. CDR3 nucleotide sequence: TGTGCCAGCAGCCGGACTAGTGGCCCCCCGGATACGCAGTATTTT.

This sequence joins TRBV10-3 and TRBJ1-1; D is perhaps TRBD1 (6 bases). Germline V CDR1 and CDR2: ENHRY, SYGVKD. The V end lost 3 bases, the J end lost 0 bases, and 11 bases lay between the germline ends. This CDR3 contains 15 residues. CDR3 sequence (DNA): TGTGCCATCAGTGATTCCGGACAGTTGAACACTGAAGCTTTCTTT. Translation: CAISDSGQLNTEAFF.

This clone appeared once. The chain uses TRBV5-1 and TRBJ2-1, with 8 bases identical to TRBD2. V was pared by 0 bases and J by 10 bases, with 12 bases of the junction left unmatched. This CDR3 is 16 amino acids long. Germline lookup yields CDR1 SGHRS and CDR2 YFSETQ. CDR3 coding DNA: TGCGCCAGCAGCTTGGCCGGGACTAGAGTACTAGAGGAGCAGTTCTTC. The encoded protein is CASSLAGTRVLEEQFF.

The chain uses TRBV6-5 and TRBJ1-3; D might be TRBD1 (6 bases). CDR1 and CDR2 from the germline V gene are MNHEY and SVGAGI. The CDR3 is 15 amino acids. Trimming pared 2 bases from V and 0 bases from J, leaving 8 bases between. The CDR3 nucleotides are TGTGCCAGCAGTTACCAGGGACACTCTGGAAACACCATATATTTT. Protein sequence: CASSYQGHSGNTIYF.

The CDR3 is CASSSGQTHEQYF. The CDR3 bases are TGTGCCAGCAGCTCAGGACAAACGCACGAGCAGTACTTC. The chain links TRBV11-3 to TRBJ2-7, with D tentatively TRBD1 (5 bases). The CDR3 covers 13 residues. Germline V gene sequence: CDR1 SGHNT, CDR2 YENEEA. The V end was cut by 4 bases, the J end by 5 bases, with 12 bases between.

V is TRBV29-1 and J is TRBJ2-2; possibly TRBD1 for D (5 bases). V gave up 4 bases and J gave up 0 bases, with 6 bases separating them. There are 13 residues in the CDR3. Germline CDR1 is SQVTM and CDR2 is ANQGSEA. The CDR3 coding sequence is TGCAGCGTTGGCAGGGCGAACACCGGGGAGCTGTTTTTT. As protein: CSVGRANTGELFF.

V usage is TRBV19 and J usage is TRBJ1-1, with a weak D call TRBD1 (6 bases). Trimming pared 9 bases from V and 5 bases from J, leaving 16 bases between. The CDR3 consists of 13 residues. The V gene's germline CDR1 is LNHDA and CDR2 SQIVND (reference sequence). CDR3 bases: TGTGCCAGCCACAGGGACGGGGGGACTGAAGCTTTCTTT. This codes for CASHRDGGTEAFF.

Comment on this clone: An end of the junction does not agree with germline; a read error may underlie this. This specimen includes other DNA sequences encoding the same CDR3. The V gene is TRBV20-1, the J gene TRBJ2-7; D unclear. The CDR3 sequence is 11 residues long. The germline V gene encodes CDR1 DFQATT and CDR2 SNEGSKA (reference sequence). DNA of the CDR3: TGCAGTGCTGGAGACTTCTACGAGCAGTACTTC. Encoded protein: CSAGDFYEQYF.

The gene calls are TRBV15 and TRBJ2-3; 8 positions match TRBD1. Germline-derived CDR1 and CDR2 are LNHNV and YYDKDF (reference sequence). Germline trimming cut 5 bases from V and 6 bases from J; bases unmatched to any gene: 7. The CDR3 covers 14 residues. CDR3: CATSRDRSSDTQYF. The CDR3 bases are TGTGCCACCAGCCGGGACAGGTCCTCGGATACGCAGTATTTT. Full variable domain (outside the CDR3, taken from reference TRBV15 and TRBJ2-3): DAMVIQNPRYQVTQFGKPVTLSCSQTLNHNVMYWYQQKSSQAPKLLFHYYDKDFNNEADTPDNFQSRRPNTSFCFLDIRSPGLGDTAMYLCATSRDRSSDTQYFGPGTRLTVL.

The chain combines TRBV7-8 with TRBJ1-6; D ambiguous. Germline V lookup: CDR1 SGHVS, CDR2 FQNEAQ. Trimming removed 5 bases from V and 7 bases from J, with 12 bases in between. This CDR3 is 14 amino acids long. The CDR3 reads CASSPEVVNSPLHF. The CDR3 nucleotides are TGTGCCAGCAGCCCCGAGGTGGTAAATTCACCCCTCCACTTT.

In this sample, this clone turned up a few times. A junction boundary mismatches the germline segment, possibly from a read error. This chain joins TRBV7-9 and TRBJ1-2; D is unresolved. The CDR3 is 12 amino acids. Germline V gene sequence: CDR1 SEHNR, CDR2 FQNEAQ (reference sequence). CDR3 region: CASSQKAVVTEF. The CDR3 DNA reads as TGTGCCAGCAGCCAAAAAGCGGTGGTCACGGAGTTC.

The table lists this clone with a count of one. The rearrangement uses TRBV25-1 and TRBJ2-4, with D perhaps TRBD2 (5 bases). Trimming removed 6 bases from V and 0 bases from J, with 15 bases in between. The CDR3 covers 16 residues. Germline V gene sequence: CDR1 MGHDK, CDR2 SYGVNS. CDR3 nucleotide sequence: TGTGCCAGCAGCGCCGCCGGGGAGCTAGCCAAAAACATTCAGTACTTC. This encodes CASSAAGELAKNIQYF.

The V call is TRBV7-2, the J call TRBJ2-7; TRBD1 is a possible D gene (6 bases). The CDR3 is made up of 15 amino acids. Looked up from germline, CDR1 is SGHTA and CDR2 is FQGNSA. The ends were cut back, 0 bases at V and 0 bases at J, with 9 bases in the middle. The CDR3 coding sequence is TGTGCCAGCAGCTTAGCCTTGGACAGCTCCTACGAGCAGTACTTC. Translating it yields CASSLALDSSYEQYF.

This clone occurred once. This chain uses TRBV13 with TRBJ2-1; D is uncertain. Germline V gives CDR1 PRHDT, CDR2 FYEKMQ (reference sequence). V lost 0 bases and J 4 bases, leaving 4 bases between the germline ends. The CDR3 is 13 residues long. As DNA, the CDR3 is TGTGCCAGCAGCTTAGGTCATTACAATGAGCAGTTCTTC. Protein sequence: CASSLGHYNEQFF.

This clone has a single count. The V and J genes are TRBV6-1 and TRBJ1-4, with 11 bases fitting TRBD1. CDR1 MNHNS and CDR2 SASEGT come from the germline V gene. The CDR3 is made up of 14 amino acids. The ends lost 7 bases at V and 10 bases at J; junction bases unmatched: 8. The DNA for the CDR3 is TGTGCCAGCATGATCGGGACAGGGGGGGGAAAACTGTTTTTT. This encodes CASMIGTGGGKLFF.

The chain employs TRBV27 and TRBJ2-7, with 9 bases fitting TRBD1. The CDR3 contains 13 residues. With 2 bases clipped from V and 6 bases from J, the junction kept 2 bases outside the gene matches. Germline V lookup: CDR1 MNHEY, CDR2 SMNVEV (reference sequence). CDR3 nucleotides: TGTGCCAGCAGTTTAAACAGGGGGCGCGAGCAGTACTTC. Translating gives CASSLNRGREQYF.